The entry below describes one T cell receptor beta chain. No antigen is known for it. Base qualities are not at hand, and no much larger clone is one base apart. This record comes from a study of regulatory T cells in long-lasting Graves disease (dated by TCRdb to the early 2020s). About the investigation overall: Persistent Graves' disease was defined as persistently positive TSH receptor autoantibodies together with antithyroid drug treatment for over 5 years. This study used TCR sequencing and RNA sequencing of peripheral blood to compare persistent Graves' disease patients against newly diagnosed Graves' disease patients. TCR sequencing covered roughly 13 persistent and some 20 newly diagnosed Graves' disease patients, 33 samples in total. The study was registered as a clinical trial and conducted in China. On average, persistent Graves' disease patients in the clinical cohort had been on antithyroid drugs for about 9.3 years. What the study reported, not specific to this receptor: The authors acknowledged the small sample size as a limitation that may reduce accuracy. Only the TCR beta chain was sequenced and analyzed. Preferential use of TRBV28, TRBJ1-2 and TRBJ2-5 was observed in persistent disease, whereas TRBV20-1 and TRBJ2-1 were favored in newly diagnosed disease. A larger number of public clonotypes was shared among persistent patients (more than 2,500) than among newly diagnosed patients (roughly 930). Lower TCR Shannon entropy and fewer highly expanded clones were observed in persistent Graves' disease patients than in newly diagnosed patients, which suggested clonal expansion. Only peripheral blood was studied, because thyroid tissue, the primary lesion, was inaccessible.

Germline trimming amounts to 1 base on V and 5 bases on J, with 7 as the count of junction bases outside the gene matches. Taken from cysteine to phenylalanine, the CDR3 has 16 residues. Solely the CDR3 DNA is kept, with 48 bases framed from the first base. The sample's time point label, decoded: persistent/refractory GD, antithyroid drugs over 5 years with positive TRAb. For both TCR sequencing and RNA sequencing, RNA was extracted from PBMCs using TRIzol. Graves' disease was diagnosed according to American Thyroid Association guidelines. Patients were recruited from an endocrinology department in Xi'an, China. From each patient, approximately 9.9 milliliters of peripheral blood was collected into an EDTA anticoagulant tube. PBMCs were isolated by Ficoll Paque Plus density gradient separation without further T cell sorting. RNA quality was checked with an Agilent 2100 Bioanalyzer and agarose gel, and concentration with a NanoDrop 2000.

The library was obtained by multiplex PCR. The instrument given in TCRdb is Illumina HiSeq 4000. iRepertoire HTBI primers and Arm-PCR amplification of CDR3 regions were used to construct TCR beta libraries. Gel purification was performed on PCR products prior to sequencing. The study's processing was this. Across samples, about 63 TRBV and 13 to 15 TRBJ segments were identified and used for gene usage analysis of CDR3 amino acid clonotypes. Filtered high-quality paired reads were merged into contigs using COPE and FqMerger. BLAST was used to align contigs to the IMGT TRBV, TRBD and TRBJ reference genes, and CDR3 was defined following IMGT. Highly expanded clones were defined as clonotypes with a frequency above 0.1%. Repertoire diversity was measured by Shannon entropy, and V-J evenness by the Gini coefficient. Public clonotypes were defined as clonotypes shared by more than one individual. TCRdb itself trimmed the public reads at Q25 with fastp, ran MiXCR and retained productive beta chains. Rows with one shared CDR3 protein collapse into an entry with the most common genes and DNA. TCRdb, rather than the study authors, made the V and J calls. This sample has 350,000 to 450,000 distinct CDR3 sequences in its table, and 20% to 25% of those were observed once. In total, the top ten clones hold about 20% of the sample.

The sequences come from peripheral blood mononuclear cells (PBMCs), collected when the disease was refractory, from a patient treated with antithyroid drugs. The chain was built from TRBV12-3 or TRBV12-4 and TRBJ2-2; 7 central bases correspond to TRBD2. The source is a female donor with Graves disease. The encoded CDR3 is CASSLGRGRGTGELFF. The bases read TGTGCCAGCAGTTTAGGACGAGGGAGGGGTACCGGGGAGCTGTTTTTT.